This T cell receptor beta chain was found in a study of CD8 T cells in ankylosing spondylitis. This clonotype was detected ten times or more. Its target is unknown. TCRdb fed the 5' RACE reads into MiXCR, producing one record per CDR3 protein. Altogether fewer than 150,000 distinct CDR3 sequences are present, approximately 7.4% being singletons, with the ten largest covering roughly 12%. V shed 1 base and J shed 1 base, with 11 bases lying between them. Germline V gene sequence: CDR1 SQVTM, CDR2 ANQGSEA. CDR3 length: 14 residues. Study-wide results and limits: Seemingly distinctive of ankylosing spondylitis blood was a TCR beta motif formed by eight highly homologous variants.

The chain links TRBV29-1 to TRBJ2-7; no clear D. This sequence was found in a female donor with ankylosing spondylitis or in good health (not recorded which). The sample was blood, either unsorted or a sorted T cell fraction (not recorded which). The CDR3 DNA follows: TGCAGCGTTGAAGTGTCGGTTGCATCCTACGAGCAGTACTTC. This codes for CSVEVSVASYEQYF.